What follows are 25 T cell receptor beta chains derived from one specimen sequenced in a study of Graves' ophthalmopathy and Graves' hyperthyroidism. RNA transcripts were the source from which TCR beta CDR3 regions were amplified. HTBI primers served in a first-round RT-PCR, which a second-round multiplex PCR followed. TCRdb re-called the multiplex PCR reads through MiXCR, storing one row per CDR3 protein. The table lists about 220,000 distinct CDR3 sequences, around a fifth of them singletons. What was sequenced was peripheral blood. These receptors came from a woman between 45 and 60 years old with Graves' ophthalmopathy.

The chain combines TRBV24-1 with TRBJ1-5; TRBD1 might be the D (6 bases). V dropped 4 bases and J dropped 1 base, with 10 bases sitting between them. In germline, CDR1 is KGHDR, CDR2 SFDVKD. The CDR3 sequence is 15 residues long. The CDR3 sequence: CATSDHRVSNQPQHF. The CDR3 DNA follows: TGTGCCACCAGTGACCACAGGGTGAGCAATCAGCCCCAGCATTTT.

This clonotype was seen at least ten times. The V and J genes are TRBV6-1 and TRBJ2-2; 10 bases align to TRBD2. The CDR3 covers 17 residues. Germline V gene data show CDR1 as MNHNS and CDR2 as SASEGT. The V gene end was trimmed by 4 bases and the J gene end by 6 bases; junction bases not matched to a gene: 11. The CDR3 spells CASSVTSGKFISGELFF. The CDR3 DNA is TGTGCCAGCAGTGTAACTAGCGGGAAGTTTATATCCGGGGAGCTGTTTTTT.

This clonotype was seen many times. The chain employs TRBV7-3 and TRBJ2-7; 9 bases line up with TRBD1. This CDR3 is built from 15 residues. The germline V gene encodes CDR1 SGHTA and CDR2 FQGTGA. Germline trimming cut 2 bases from V and 0 bases from J; bases unmatched to any gene: 2. CDR3 DNA: TGTGCCAGCAGCTTAGGGACAGGGAGCTCCTACGAGCAGTACTTC. Its protein is CASSLGTGSSYEQYF.

There are many counts of this clonotype. The rearrangement joins TRBV28 to TRBJ1-1; D might be TRBD1 (5 bases). Germline V gene data show CDR1 as MDHEN and CDR2 as SYDVKM. This CDR3 spans 17 amino acids. V was shortened by 4 bases and J by 3 bases, with 21 bases between the two germline ends. Written as DNA, the CDR3 is TGTGCCAGCAGTTCTTCTCGGACGAGGTTGGGGCACACTGAAGCTTTCTTT. It specifies CASSSSRTRLGHTEAFF. Complete variable domain (other parts from reference TRBV28 and TRBJ1-1): DVKVTQSSRYLVKRTGEKVFLECVQDMDHENMFWYRQDPGLGLRLIYFSYDVKMKEKGDIPEGYSVSREKKERFSLILESASTNQTSMYLCASSSSRTRLGHTEAFFGQGTRLTVV.

This chain joins TRBV7-2 and TRBJ1-2; tentative D call: TRBD1 (5 bases). Deletions cut 5 bases from V and 2 bases from J, with 12 bases between. CDR1 and CDR2 from the germline V gene are SGHTA and FQGNSA. This CDR3 is built from 14 residues. The CDR3 sequence: CASSRDGLNYGYTF. In DNA, the CDR3 is TGTGCCAGCAGCCGGGACGGCCTAAACTATGGCTACACCTTC. Combining the CDR3 with reference TRBV7-2 and TRBJ1-2 gives the whole variable domain GAGVSQSPSNKVTEKGKDVELRCDPISGHTALYWYRQSLGQGLEFLIYFQGNSAPDKSGLPSDRFSAERTGGSVSTLTIQRTQQEDSAVYLCASSRDGLNYGYTFGSGTRLTVV.

There are many counts of this clonotype. This chain connects TRBV28 to TRBJ2-7, with D perhaps matching TRBD2 (6 bases). Germline assignment: CDR1 MDHEN and CDR2 SYDVKM. The ends were cut back, 6 bases at V and 4 bases at J, with 10 bases in the middle. The CDR3 is 12 amino acids. The CDR3 DNA is TGTGCCAGCAGAAGCGGGTTTTACGAGCAGTACTTC. Translation: CASRSGFYEQYF.

The gene calls are TRBV24-1 and TRBJ1-1, with TRBD1 as a possible D gene (5 bases). V was trimmed by 1 base and J by 11 bases, leaving 10 bases between them. Germline V gene lookup returns CDR1 KGHDR and CDR2 SFDVKD. CDR3 length equals 12 residues. The CDR3 sequence: CATSDFGGQAFF. The CDR3, as DNA: TGTGCCACCAGTGATTTCGGGGGTCAGGCTTTCTTT.

This clonotype was picked up one time. A much larger clonotype is one base distant, so this may be a read error. This rearrangement joins TRBV28 to TRBJ2-5; TRBD1 might be the D (8 bases). Trimming removed 0 bases at V and 9 bases at J, with 26 bases between. CDR3 size: 18 residues. The V gene's germline CDR1 is MDHEN and CDR2 SYDVKM. CDR3: CASSLWQGAPRERGAQYF. For the CDR3, the DNA is TGTGCCAGCAGTTTATGGCAGGGGGCGCCGCGGGAGAGGGGAGCCCAGTACTTC. The full variable domain, in which reference TRBV28 and TRBJ2-5 provide the parts outside the CDR3, is DVKVTQSSRYLVKRTGEKVFLECVQDMDHENMFWYRQDPGLGLRLIYFSYDVKMKEKGDIPEGYSVSREKKERFSLILESASTNQTSMYLCASSLWQGAPRERGAQYFGPGTRLLVL.

This clonotype was observed once. The chain is built from TRBV7-3 and TRBJ2-5, with D unresolved. CDR3 length: 16 amino acids. CDR1 and CDR2 (germline): SGHTA, FQGTGA. Trimming removed 2 bases from V and 0 bases from J, with 13 bases in between. The CDR3 loop reads CASSLGPRSYQETQYF. CDR3 bases: TGTGCCAGCAGCTTAGGGCCACGATCGTACCAAGAGACCCAGTACTTC.

This clonotype occurred many times. CDR3: CASSTGADTGELFF. As DNA, the CDR3 is TGTGCCAGCAGTACGGGGGCTGACACCGGGGAGCTGTTTTTT. The rearrangement links TRBV27 to TRBJ2-2; tentatively, D is TRBD1 or TRBD2 (6 bases each). The V and J ends lost 5 bases and 3 bases respectively, with 10 bases between them. From germline, CDR1 is MNHEY and CDR2 SMNVEV (reference sequence). The CDR3 extends over 14 amino acids.

V usage is TRBV2 and J usage is TRBJ2-2, with D possibly TRBD2 on 5 matching bases. The V end was cut by 4 bases, the J end by 2 bases, with 8 bases between. The CDR3 covers 14 residues. Germline-derived CDR1 and CDR2 are SNHLY and FYNNEI. For the CDR3, the DNA is TGTGCCAGCAGTGGGGAGTACAACACCGGGGAGCTGTTTTTT. This translates into CASSGEYNTGELFF.

The chain links TRBV14 to TRBJ2-2; TRBD2 matches 7 bases. V trimming: 5 bases; J trimming: 0 bases; junction bases outside the gene matches: 6. The CDR3 length is 16 residues. The V gene's germline CDR1 is SGHDN and CDR2 FVKESK. CDR3 DNA sequence: TGTGCCAGCAGCTTTGAGAGCGGGGCGAACACCGGGGAGCTGTTTTTT. Protein sequence: CASSFESGANTGELFF.

There are many counts of this clonotype. This chain's CDR3 is CSASGQNGNIQYF. Written as DNA, the CDR3 is TGCAGTGCTAGTGGCCAGAATGGAAACATTCAGTACTTC. The chain combines TRBV20-1 with TRBJ2-4, with D uncertain. This CDR3 comprises 13 residues. The ends were cut back, 3 bases at V and 6 bases at J, with 12 bases in the middle. The germline V gene encodes CDR1 DFQATT and CDR2 SNEGSKA (reference sequence).

Ten or more counts support this clonotype. V gene TRBV20-1 combines with J gene TRBJ1-1, with D possibly matching TRBD1 (5 bases). This CDR3 has 12 amino acids. Germline loops: CDR1 DFQATT, CDR2 SNEGSKA (reference sequence). The germline V and J ends were trimmed by 6 bases and 3 bases, with 11 bases remaining between them. CDR3 sequence reads: CSAGGGYTEAFF. In DNA form, the CDR3 reads TGCAGTGCCGGGGGGGGTTACACTGAAGCTTTCTTT.

This clonotype was recorded many times. V gene TRBV13 combines with J gene TRBJ1-1; 7 bases line up with TRBD1. The CDR3 runs to 15 residues. V lost 5 bases to trimming and J lost 4 bases; unmatched junction nucleotides: 10. Germline loops: CDR1 PRHDT, CDR2 FYEKMQ (reference sequence). Here the CDR3 DNA reads TGTGCCAGCAGCCTACAGACAGGGAGGGCCACTGAAGCTTTCTTT. Protein product: CASSLQTGRATEAFF.

This clonotype was detected many times. The rearrangement links TRBV7-2 to TRBJ2-5; D unresolved. The germline CDR1 and CDR2 sequences are SGHTA and FQGNSA. CDR3 length: 12 residues. Trimming removed 3 bases at V and 5 bases at J, with 7 bases between. The CDR3 DNA reads TGTGCCAGCAGCTTCTGGGGTGAGACCCAGTACTTC. Translated, it gives CASSFWGETQYF.

This clonotype was seen many times. This chain joins TRBV12-3 or TRBV12-4 and TRBJ1-1; D may be TRBD1 (5 bases). The CDR3 totals 13 residues. V was shortened by 6 bases and J by 6 bases, with 14 bases between the two germline ends. The CDR3: CASSRPRVSEAFF. CDR3 DNA: TGTGCCAGCAGCCGACCCAGGGTCTCTGAAGCTTTCTTT.

The rearrangement joins TRBV30 to TRBJ1-2; D might be TRBD1 (6 bases). Germline V CDR1 and CDR2: GTSNPN, SVGIG (reference sequence). The V end lost 3 bases, the J end lost 7 bases, and 15 bases lay between the germline ends. The CDR3 sequence is 13 residues long. The CDR3, as DNA: TGTGCCTGGAGACTCAGTGGGGGGCTTGGCTACACCTTC. It translates to CAWRLSGGLGYTF.

Ten or more counts support this clonotype. The rearrangement uses TRBV19 and TRBJ2-7; 7 bases line up with TRBD2. The length of the CDR3 is 15 residues. CDR1 and CDR2 from the germline V gene are LNHDA and SQIVND (reference sequence). V gave up 2 bases and J gave up 6 bases; unmatched junction bases: 10. The CDR3 nucleotides read TGTGCCAGTAGTATAAAGAGCGGAGGGGAGGGCGAGCAGTACTTC. It specifies CASSIKSGGEGEQYF.

This clonotype was counted at least ten times. V and J are TRBV7-2 and TRBJ1-5; D gene ambiguous. V lost 1 base to trimming and J lost 11 bases, with 18 bases between them. The length of the CDR3 is 15 residues. The germline gives CDR1 SGHTA, CDR2 FQGNSA. CDR3 DNA: TGTGCCAGCAGCTTAGTTGACACCCTATGGTGGACCCAGCATTTT. This translates into CASSLVDTLWWTQHF.

This clonotype was picked up many times. The V gene is TRBV7-8, the J gene TRBJ2-7; D is perhaps TRBD1 or TRBD2 (5 bases each). The CDR3 contains 14 residues. Trimming removed 5 bases at V and 0 bases at J, with 11 bases between. Germline-derived CDR1 and CDR2 are SGHVS and FQNEAQ. Written as DNA, the CDR3 is TGTGCCAGCAGCATCGGGACGTCCTCCTACGAGCAGTACTTC. This gives the protein CASSIGTSSYEQYF.

The sample holds many counts of this clonotype. The genes are TRBV25-1 and TRBJ1-3; D gene uncertain. The CDR3 is 16 residues long. Germline lookup yields CDR1 MGHDK and CDR2 SYGVNS. V was shortened by 2 bases and J by 0 bases, with 11 bases between the two germline ends. The CDR3 DNA reads TGTGCCAGCAGTGAACCCCGCGGCTACTCTGGAAACACCATATATTTT. Protein: CASSEPRGYSGNTIYF. Full variable domain (remainder filled in from reference TRBV25-1 and TRBJ1-3): EADIYQTPRYLVIGTGKKITLECSQTMGHDKMYWYQQDPGMELHLIHYSYGVNSTEKGDLSSESTVSRIRTEHFPLTLESARPSHTSQYLCASSEPRGYSGNTIYFGEGSWLTVV.

This chain links TRBV30 with TRBJ1-1, with D tentatively TRBD1 (5 bases). V lost 2 bases and J lost 0, with 10 bases in between. The CDR3 covers 14 residues. Germline V gene sequence: CDR1 GTSNPN, CDR2 SVGIG (reference sequence). The CDR3 protein is CAWSWGGMNTEAFF. The CDR3 bases are TGTGCCTGGAGTTGGGGGGGGATGAACACTGAAGCTTTCTTT.

This clonotype was picked up many times. The chain has TRBV20-1 and TRBJ1-2, with 7 bases identical to TRBD1. Germline V CDR1 and CDR2: DFQATT, SNEGSKA (reference sequence). CDR3 length: 14 amino acids. The V and J ends lost 5 bases and 4 bases, in that order; junction bases with no gene match: 10. The CDR3 protein is CSAQSTGKGYGYTF. The CDR3 nucleotides read TGCAGTGCTCAATCGACAGGGAAGGGCTATGGCTACACCTTC.

This clonotype has ten or more counts. The chain joins TRBV2 to TRBJ1-1; a weak D match, TRBD1 (6 bases). Germline CDR1 SNHLY, CDR2 FYNNEI. CDR3 length equals 15 residues. The V end lost 6 bases, the J end lost 7 bases, and 21 bases lay between the germline ends. The CDR3 coding sequence is TGTGCCAGCAGCCTGAATGGGGGGGCAACGGGTGAAGCTTTCTTT. As protein: CASSLNGGATGEAFF.